These 22 T cell receptor beta chains were all obtained from the same sample, sequenced in a study of shared clonotypes between healthy human individuals. Some clones are missing from TCRdb's copy, which holds only in-frame ones; the method was immunoSEQ multiplex PCR. The sample has approximately 1.5 million clones, around 98% seen once; the top ten hold roughly 0.42%. The sample taken for sequencing was naive CD4+ T cells sorted from blood. Specified subset: CD45RA+ positively selected. The receptors were gathered from a man aged 25 to 40 in good health.

The chain is built from TRBV10-2 and TRBJ2-7; 8 bases align to TRBD2. Trimming at V came to 2 bases and at J to 6 bases, leaving 12 bases not matched to a gene. The germline V gene has CDR1 WSHSY and CDR2 SAAADI. This CDR3 is built from 16 residues. The CDR3 spells CASSEPGGGGIGEQYF. CDR3 coding DNA: TGCGCCAGCAGTGAGCCCGGGGGGGGCGGGATAGGCGAGCAGTACTTC.

The chain couples TRBV2 to TRBJ1-2; D is uncertain. Germline V lookup: CDR1 SNHLY, CDR2 FYNNEI. Trimming removed 8 bases at V and 4 bases at J, with 14 bases between. This CDR3 spans 13 amino acids. The CDR3 here is CASLQVGSYGYTF. The CDR3, as DNA: TGTGCCAGCCTCCAAGTGGGGAGCTATGGCTACACCTTC.

The chain joins TRBV28 to TRBJ2-7; 9 bases map to TRBD1. V lost 5 bases, J lost 9 bases, and 11 bases stayed unmatched. Germline CDR1 and CDR2: MDHEN and SYDVKM. This CDR3 has 14 amino acids. CDR3 residues: CASSPRDRELVQYF. The CDR3 DNA is TGTGCCAGCAGTCCAAGGGACAGGGAACTCGTGCAGTACTTC.

The chain has TRBV2 and TRBJ2-7, with D hard to call. The V gene's germline CDR1 is SNHLY and CDR2 FYNNEI. V was pared by 3 bases and J by 5 bases, with 17 bases between. There are 15 residues in the CDR3. DNA for the CDR3: TGTGCCAGCAGTGACACGGTGTTGGGCGAGGACGAGCAGTACTTC. It encodes CASSDTVLGEDEQYF.

The V and J genes are TRBV14 and TRBJ2-7, with D unclear. This CDR3 is 14 amino acids long. The germline V and J ends were trimmed by 4 bases and 3 bases, with 13 bases remaining between them. Germline CDR1 and CDR2: SGHDN and FVKESK. This CDR3 is CASSPLRQIYEQYF. CDR3 nucleotide sequence: TGTGCCAGCAGCCCCTTACGACAAATCTACGAGCAGTACTTC.

This clone was picked up one time. V is TRBV27 and J is TRBJ2-3; D remains ambiguous. Germline V gives CDR1 MNHEY, CDR2 SMNVEV (reference sequence). This CDR3 comprises 12 residues. The V gene lost 4 bases and the J gene lost 5 bases, with 7 bases spanning the gap. Here the CDR3 reads CASSSTGDTQYF. The CDR3 region has the DNA TGTGCCAGCAGTTCAACGGGAGATACGCAGTATTTT.

V and J are TRBV2 and TRBJ2-7; the D gene is possibly TRBD1 (7 bases). CDR1 is SNHLY and CDR2 is FYNNEI in the germline V gene. Trimming removed 7 bases at V and 2 bases at J, with 15 bases between. The CDR3 length is 14 residues. The CDR3 is CASTGLQGTYEQYF. CDR3 nucleotide sequence: TGTGCCAGCACCGGACTACAGGGGACCTACGAGCAGTACTTC.

CDR3 in DNA: TGTGCCAGCAGCGGGAGTCATACCACAGATACGCAGTATTTT. Translation gives CASSGSHTTDTQYF. V is TRBV7-2 and J is TRBJ2-3; possibly TRBD2 for D (5 bases). The V gene's germline CDR1 is SGHTA and CDR2 FQGNSA. V was clipped by 5 bases and J by 2 bases, with 11 bases between them. The CDR3 has 14 residues. Full variable domain (missing parts from reference TRBV7-2 and TRBJ2-3): GAGVSQSPSNKVTEKGKDVELRCDPISGHTALYWYRQSLGQGLEFLIYFQGNSAPDKSGLPSDRFSAERTGGSVSTLTIQRTQQEDSAVYLCASSGSHTTDTQYFGPGTRLTVL.

DNA of the CDR3: TGTGCCACCAGCAGAGATCAGCAGTATGGCTACACCTTC. Its protein product is CATSRDQQYGYTF. The chain joins TRBV15 to TRBJ1-2; the D is unclear. Trimming removed 0 bases from V and 5 bases from J, with 7 bases in between. The CDR3 sequence is 13 residues long. Looked up from germline, CDR1 is LNHNV and CDR2 is YYDKDF (reference sequence).

The chain couples TRBV28 to TRBJ1-3; D unresolved. Germline CDR1 MDHEN, CDR2 SYDVKM. Deletions cut 4 bases from V and 0 bases from J, with 10 bases between. The CDR3 extends over 15 amino acids. CDR3 loop: CASSSSDFSGNTIYF. The CDR3 nucleotides are TGTGCCAGCAGTTCTTCAGATTTCTCTGGAAACACCATATATTTT.

As regards this clone: Its ends do not fully match the called genes, so a read error is possible. V usage is TRBV20-1 and J usage is TRBJ1-1; D may be TRBD1 (5 bases). Germline CDR1 is DFQATT and CDR2 is SNEGSKA (reference sequence). The CDR3 loop spans 8 amino acids. The DNA of the CDR3 is TGCAGTGCCCGAGGGGAATTATTT. Amino acid sequence: CSARGELF.

This chain uses TRBV21-1 with TRBJ2-7; the table names TRBD2, a call not compared with the DNA. TRBV21-1 is given as a pseudogene. The CDR3 spans 16 residues. CDR3 sequence (DNA): TGTGCCAATGAATCGGGGACTAGCGGGAGAAGTGGTGAGCAGTACTTC. Amino acids: CANESGTSGRSGEQYF.

This chain links TRBV9 with TRBJ1-2, with TRBD1 as a possible D gene (5 bases). V gave up 4 bases and J gave up 4 bases, with 20 bases separating them. This CDR3 has 16 residues. Germline values: CDR1 SGDLS, CDR2 YYNGEE. CDR3 protein: CASSPSGGQGGYGYTF. CDR3 in DNA: TGTGCCAGCAGCCCATCAGGCGGGCAGGGTGGCTATGGCTACACCTTC. The complete variable domain, with remaining parts taken from reference TRBV9 and TRBJ1-2, reads DSGVTQTPKHLITATGQRVTLRCSPRSGDLSVYWYQQSLDQGLQFLIQYYNGEERAKGNILERFSAQQFPDLHSELNLSSLELGDSALYFCASSPSGGQGGYGYTFGSGTRLTVV.

The gene calls are TRBV28 and TRBJ1-2; D perhaps matches TRBD1 (5 bases). The CDR3 sequence is 15 residues long. Per the germline V gene, CDR1 is MDHEN and CDR2 is SYDVKM. Deletions cut 8 bases from V and 2 bases from J, with 18 bases between. This CDR3 reads CASGVDRDLNYGYTF. Written as DNA, the CDR3 is TGTGCCAGCGGTGTTGACCGGGACCTAAACTATGGCTACACCTTC.

This chain connects TRBV10-3 to TRBJ2-3; TRBD1 matches 9 bases. The trim removed 6 bases at V and 1 base at J, leaving 8 bases unmatched. The length of the CDR3 is 16 residues. Per the germline V gene, CDR1 is ENHRY and CDR2 is SYGVKD. The CDR3, as DNA: TGTGCCATCAGCACTCTACAGGGGGCTGGCACAGATACGCAGTATTTT. Translation: CAISTLQGAGTDTQYF.

The chain recombines TRBV5-1 with TRBJ2-4; D may be TRBD1 (6 bases). With 2 bases removed from V and 3 bases from J, the gap between germline ends came to 12 bases. Germline CDR1 reads SGHRS; CDR2 reads YFSETQ. The CDR3 spans 15 residues. CDR3 residues: CASSLQGFGKNIQYF. The CDR3 bases are TGCGCCAGCAGCTTACAGGGCTTCGGCAAAAACATTCAGTACTTC.

The chain employs TRBV5-1 and TRBJ2-7; 9 nucleotides line up with TRBD2. Unmatched junction bases numbered 7, after V lost 2 bases and J lost 7 bases. Germline V gives CDR1 SGHRS, CDR2 YFSETQ. This CDR3 has 14 amino acids. The CDR3 sequence: CASSFGGRAGEQYF. In DNA form, the CDR3 reads TGCGCCAGCAGCTTCGGCGGGAGGGCGGGGGAGCAGTACTTC.

The chain couples TRBV2 to TRBJ2-7; D is uncertain. The germline V gene encodes CDR1 SNHLY and CDR2 FYNNEI. Trimming cost V 11 bases and J 2 bases, with 16 bases left between them. The CDR3 has 13 residues. The CDR3 sequence: CAGSGSQTYEQYF. CDR3 coding DNA: TGTGCCGGCTCCGGGTCCCAGACCTACGAGCAGTACTTC. The full variable domain, rest sourced from reference TRBV2 and TRBJ2-7, is EPEVTQTPSHQVTQMGQEVILRCVPISNHLYFYWYRQILGQKVEFLVSFYNNEISEKSEIFDDQFSVERPDGSNFTLKIRSTKLEDSAMYFCAGSGSQTYEQYFGPGTRLTVT.

The V call is TRBV28, the J call TRBJ1-5, with D uncertain. The germline V gene has CDR1 MDHEN and CDR2 SYDVKM. The CDR3 runs 13 residues. The V end was cut by 6 bases, the J end by 6 bases, with 12 bases between. CDR3 bases: TGTGCCAGCAGCCCCCCCCGGGGTCAGCCCCAGCATTTT. Its protein is CASSPPRGQPQHF.

V and J are TRBV6-4 and TRBJ2-7; no clear D. V lost 3 bases and J 0 bases, leaving 9 bases between the germline ends. The germline CDR1 and CDR2 sequences are MRHNA and SNTAGT. The length of the CDR3 is 14 residues. CDR3 amino acids: CASSDFGSSYEQYF. The CDR3 coding sequence is TGTGCCAGCAGTGATTTCGGCAGCTCCTACGAGCAGTACTTC.

This chain uses TRBV29-1 with TRBJ1-2; D is perhaps TRBD1 (5 bases). Trimming took 7 bases from V and 7 from J, leaving 7 bases between them. Germline V lookup: CDR1 SQVTM, CDR2 ANQGSEA. This CDR3 has 9 amino acids. The CDR3 coding sequence is TGCAGCGGGGACGCTGGCTACACCTTC. Translating it yields CSGDAGYTF.

V and J are TRBV10-2 and TRBJ1-1, with TRBD1 identical over 7 bases. The V gene end was trimmed by 0 bases and the J gene end by 0 bases; junction bases not matched to a gene: 10. The germline gives CDR1 WSHSY, CDR2 SAAADI. The CDR3 has 18 residues. The CDR3 sequence is CASSESPGQRLMNTEAFF. DNA of the CDR3: TGCGCCAGCAGTGAGTCCCCGGGACAGCGACTCATGAACACTGAAGCTTTCTTT.